This T cell receptor beta chain was sequenced in a study of cytomegalovirus exposure and HLA in healthy donors. PCR employed 60 Vbeta and 13 Jbeta primers. Profiled with immunoSEQ multiplex PCR; TCRdb holds only in-frame clones, not every one. The repertoire includes 120,000 or so clones, 78% of them detected once, and approximately 6.5% sits in the top ten. V was clipped by 2 bases and J by 5 bases; unmatched bases: 5. Germline V gene data show CDR1 as MNHNY and CDR2 as SVGAGI (reference sequence). This CDR3 has 15 amino acids. The sequence was collected from a woman aged 35 to 49 in good health and CMV-seronegative. Specimen: PBMCs. The genes are TRBV6-6 and TRBJ1-4; 7 bases are shared with TRBD1. The CDR3, as DNA: TGTGCCAGCAGTTACGGGGGGACAGTGAATGAAAAACTGTTTTTT. The encoded protein is CASSYGGTVNEKLFF.